One TCR beta chain is described in this entry. The data belong to a study of blood T cell repertoires in COVID-19. The CDR3 contains 16 residues. Germline CDR1 MNHEY, CDR2 SVGAGI. Losses at the gene ends were 0 bases for V and 4 bases for J; bases not matched to a gene: 9. Assay: immunoSEQ multiplex PCR; the TCRdb copy retains only in-frame clones and omits some. The repertoire has approximately 140,000 clones, 88% of them found once; the top ten carry roughly a tenth. The specimen was peripheral blood. This rearrangement joins TRBV6-5 to TRBJ2-7; 7 nucleotides align to TRBD1. The source of this sequence is a man aged 50-59 years with active or convalescent COVID-19. The CDR3 sequence is CASSYSTGQVAYEQYF. CDR3 sequence (DNA): TGTGCCAGCAGTTACTCGACCGGACAGGTGGCATACGAGCAGTACTTC.